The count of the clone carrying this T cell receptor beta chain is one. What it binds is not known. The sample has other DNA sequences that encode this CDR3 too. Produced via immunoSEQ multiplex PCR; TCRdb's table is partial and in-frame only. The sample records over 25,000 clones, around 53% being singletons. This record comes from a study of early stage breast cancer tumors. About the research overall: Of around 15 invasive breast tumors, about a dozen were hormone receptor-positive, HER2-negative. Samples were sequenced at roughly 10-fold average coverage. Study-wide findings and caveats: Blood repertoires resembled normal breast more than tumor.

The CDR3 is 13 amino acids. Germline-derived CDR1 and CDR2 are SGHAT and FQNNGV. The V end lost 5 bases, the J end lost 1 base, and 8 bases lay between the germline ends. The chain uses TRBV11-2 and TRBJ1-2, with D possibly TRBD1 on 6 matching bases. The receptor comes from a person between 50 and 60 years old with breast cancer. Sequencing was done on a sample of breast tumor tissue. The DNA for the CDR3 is TGTGCCAGCAGCCCACAGGGTAACTATGGCTACACCTTC. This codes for CASSPQGNYGYTF.